These 20 T cell receptor beta chains were sequenced from one sample in a study of blood T cell repertoires in COVID-19. Profiled with immunoSEQ multiplex PCR; TCRdb holds only in-frame clones, not every one. The table shows around 41,000 clones, with roughly 87% occurring only once. Input material: peripheral blood. The receptors were gathered from a woman at least 80 years old with active COVID-19.

This clone occurred once. The chain recombines TRBV5-5 with TRBJ2-7; TRBD1 matches at 10 bases. The CDR3 is 14 amino acids. The germline V gene has CDR1 SGHKS and CDR2 YYEKEE (reference sequence). The trim removed 4 bases at V and 5 bases at J, leaving 6 bases unmatched. As DNA, the CDR3 is TGTGCCAGCAGCACGACAGGGGGCGACCACGAGCAGTACTTC. Its translation is CASSTTGGDHEQYF. The full variable domain, in which reference TRBV5-5 and TRBJ2-7 provide the parts outside the CDR3, is DAGVTQSPTHLIKTRGQQVTLRCSPISGHKSVSWYQQVLGQGPQFIFQYYEKEERGRGNFPDRFSARQFPNYSSELNVNALLLGDSALYLCASSTTGGDHEQYFGPGTRLTVT.

Written as DNA, the CDR3 is TGCGCCAGCAGTGAGTCAGGGACTAGCGGGAACACAGATACGCAGTATTTT. Protein product: CASSESGTSGNTDTQYF. This rearrangement joins TRBV10-2 to TRBJ2-3, with 13 bases matching TRBD2. V dropped 0 bases and J dropped 2; count of bases not matched to a gene: 2. This CDR3 has 17 residues. The germline CDR1 and CDR2 sequences are WSHSY and SAAADI.

The chain combines TRBV27 with TRBJ2-3; perhaps TRBD2 as D (6 bases). Between the trimmed V and J ends, which lost 7 bases and 7 bases, there was a span of 21 bases. This CDR3 contains 15 residues. Looked up from germline, CDR1 is MNHEY and CDR2 is SMNVEV (reference sequence). CDR3 sequence: CASISAGTGENTQYF. In DNA, the CDR3 is TGTGCCAGCATCTCCGCCGGGACGGGGGAGAATACGCAGTATTTT.

J is TRBJ2-5 and V is TRBV6-1; 10 bases fit TRBD2. With V trimmed by 2 bases and J by 2 bases, 5 bases remained unmatched. CDR1 and CDR2 (germline): MNHNS, SASEGT. There are 16 residues in the CDR3. CDR3 region: CASSEIAGGPQETQYF. The CDR3 coding sequence is TGTGCCAGCAGTGAAATAGCGGGGGGACCACAAGAGACCCAGTACTTC.

The gene calls are TRBV5-4 and TRBJ1-2; 8 bases fit TRBD1. The CDR3 is made up of 17 amino acids. CDR1 and CDR2 (germline): SGHNT, YYREEE (reference sequence). The trim removed 0 bases at V and 3 bases at J, leaving 10 bases unmatched. In nucleotides, the CDR3 is TGTGCCAGCAGCTTGGAATACAGGGGGATTTGGGACTATGGCTACACCTTC. Its translation: CASSLEYRGIWDYGYTF.

The CDR3 sequence is CASSQDTSRNTIYF. CDR3 nucleotide sequence: TGCGCCAGCAGCCAAGACACTTCCAGGAACACCATATATTTT. The V and J genes are TRBV4-3 and TRBJ1-3; D unclear. V was trimmed by 0 bases and J by 7 bases, leaving 10 bases between them. Germline CDR1 is LGHNA and CDR2 is YSLEER. The CDR3 contains 14 residues.

The rearrangement joins TRBV29-1 to TRBJ2-7; 7 bases agree with TRBD2. The CDR3 extends over 14 amino acids. Germline CDR1 reads SQVTM; CDR2 reads ANQGSEA. After removal of 4 bases from V and 0 bases from J, the junction contained 6 bases not matched to a gene. This CDR3 reads CSVGEGWPSYEQYF. The CDR3 bases are TGCAGCGTTGGGGAGGGGTGGCCCTCCTACGAGCAGTACTTC.

This clone came up once. V usage is TRBV15 and J usage is TRBJ2-2, with 10 bases aligning to TRBD1. The CDR3 totals 17 residues. The germline CDR1 and CDR2 sequences are LNHNV and YYDKDF (reference sequence). With V trimmed by 3 bases and J by 0 bases, 4 bases remained unmatched. As DNA, the CDR3 is TGTGCCACCAGCAGGCGGACAGGGGGGGCGAACACCGGGGAGCTGTTTTTT. This codes for CATSRRTGGANTGELFF.

This clone was found once. The J gene is TRBJ2-5, the V gene TRBV5-6; tentatively, D is TRBD2 (6 bases). The CDR3 is 15 residues long. CDR1 is SGHDT and CDR2 is YYEEEE in the germline V gene. The V end was cut by 4 bases, the J end by 5 bases, with 18 bases between. CDR3 loop: CASSGRTRGWETQYF. The CDR3 DNA reads as TGTGCCAGCAGCGGAAGGACGCGGGGATGGGAGACCCAGTACTTC.

CDR3 residues: CASSQGLLKSPLHF. CDR3 in DNA: TGCGCCAGCAGCCAAGGACTCCTTAAATCACCCCTCCACTTT. J is TRBJ1-6 and V is TRBV4-3; D gene ambiguous. Between the trimmed V and J ends, which lost 1 base and 10 bases, there was a span of 11 bases. CDR1 LGHNA and CDR2 YSLEER come from the germline V gene. There are 14 residues in the CDR3.

The rearrangement links TRBV19 to TRBJ2-5; weak D call: TRBD2 (5 bases). Trimming cost V 5 bases and J 3 bases, with 10 bases left between them. This CDR3 has 13 residues. From germline, CDR1 is LNHDA and CDR2 SQIVND (reference sequence). In DNA, the CDR3 is TGTGCCAGTAGTCCCCAGACTAAAGAGACCCAGTACTTC. Its protein is CASSPQTKETQYF.

The chain uses TRBV18 and TRBJ2-7; 7 positions match TRBD2. V shed 4 bases, J shed 0 bases, and the junction held 9 bases outside the gene matches. There are 16 residues in the CDR3. Germline CDR1 is KGHSH and CDR2 is LQKENI. The chain's CDR3 is CASSLNGGFISYEQYF. Here the CDR3 DNA reads TGTGCCAGCTCACTAAACGGGGGGTTTATCTCCTACGAGCAGTACTTC. The entire variable domain, with the rest obtained from reference TRBV18 and TRBJ2-7, is as follows: NAGVMQNPRHLVRRRGQEARLRCSPMKGHSHVYWYRQLPEEGLKFMVYLQKENIIDESGMPKERFSAEFPKEGPSILRIQQVVRGDSAAYFCASSLNGGFISYEQYFGPGTRLTVT.

The genes are TRBV7-2 and TRBJ1-3; possibly TRBD1 for D (5 bases). The length of the CDR3 is 13 residues. Deletions cut 5 bases from V and 4 bases from J, with 9 bases between. CDR1 is SGHTA and CDR2 is FQGNSA in the germline V gene. The CDR3 sequence: CASSGGRGNTIYF. The CDR3 DNA is TGTGCCAGCAGCGGGGGGAGAGGAAACACCATATATTTT.

The chain carries TRBV10-2 and TRBJ1-3, with 10 bases matching TRBD1. This CDR3 has 14 residues. V trimming: 6 bases; J trimming: 7 bases; junction bases outside the gene matches: 6. Germline CDR1 WSHSY, CDR2 SAAADI. Written as DNA, the CDR3 is TGCGCCAGCAGGACGGGGGACAGGGGTAACACCATATATTTT. Protein sequence: CASRTGDRGNTIYF.

The chain links TRBV5-4 to TRBJ1-2, with TRBD1 matching 7 bases. There are 13 residues in the CDR3. Trimming cost V 5 bases and J 8 bases; bases outside gene matches: 9. Per the germline V gene, CDR1 is SGHNT and CDR2 is YYREEE (reference sequence). The chain's CDR3 is CASRTDRVGGYTF. The CDR3 nucleotides read TGTGCCAGCAGGACTGACAGGGTGGGCGGCTACACCTTC.

This clone has a single count. V is TRBV19 and J is TRBJ1-1; D is uncertain. Germline V CDR1 and CDR2: LNHDA, SQIVND (reference sequence). Trimming stripped 5 bases from V and 5 bases from J, with 15 bases between. The CDR3 spans 14 residues. CDR3 bases: TGTGCCAGTAGTTACGCTGTGGAGCTTACTGAAGCTTTCTTT. It is translated as CASSYAVELTEAFF.

A few counts support this clone. The chain carries TRBV7-7 and TRBJ2-1, with 9 bases lining up with TRBD2. CDR3 size: 15 residues. Per the germline V gene, CDR1 is SSHAT and CDR2 is FNYEAQ (reference sequence). V dropped 5 bases and J dropped 7; count of bases not matched to a gene: 9. As DNA, the CDR3 is TGTGCCAGCAGCGCAGGGCGGGGGGGAGGAAATGAGCAGTTCTTC. Translation: CASSAGRGGGNEQFF.

The J gene is TRBJ1-1, the V gene TRBV19, with TRBD1 matching over 7 bases. In germline, CDR1 is LNHDA, CDR2 SQIVND (reference sequence). The ends lost 6 bases at V and 5 bases at J; junction bases unmatched: 6. The CDR3 has 13 amino acids. The CDR3 coding sequence is TGTGCCAGTAGAACCGACAGGGATACTGAAGCTTTCTTT. This gives the protein CASRTDRDTEAFF.

The chain is built from TRBV11-2 and TRBJ2-3, with TRBD1 matching over 7 bases. With V trimmed by 4 bases and J by 0 bases, 4 bases remained unmatched. The CDR3 is 15 residues long. Germline CDR1 SGHAT, CDR2 FQNNGV. CDR3 residues: CASSWDRGSTDTQYF. The CDR3 region has the DNA TGTGCCAGCAGCTGGGACAGAGGGAGCACAGATACGCAGTATTTT.

The chain has TRBV14 and TRBJ1-2, with 7 positions matching TRBD1. CDR1 and CDR2 (germline): SGHDN, FVKESK. This CDR3 has 14 residues. Germline trimming cut 4 bases from V and 0 bases from J; bases unmatched to any gene: 2. CDR3 amino acids: CASSPGTANYGYTF. The CDR3 nucleotides are TGTGCCAGCAGCCCCGGGACAGCTAACTATGGCTACACCTTC.